One sample yielded the 31 T cell receptor beta chains listed below, sequenced in a study of T cell repertoires in cytomegalovirus infection. Each CDR3 protein is one row after TCRdb ran MiXCR on the reads. The sample yields 160,000 or so distinct CDR3 sequences, roughly a fifth seen once. No antigen is known for these receptors. Material: CD8+ T cells from cultured PBMCs, obtained from culture after CMV antigen stimulation. The origin of the receptors is a human donor in good health (CMV status not recorded). Some clones in this sample may be carry-over from other donors' samples.

CDR3 sequence (DNA): TGTGCCAGCAGCGGGACAGGGGGGCTTACTGAAGCTTTCTTT. Its protein product is CASSGTGGLTEAFF. The V and J genes are TRBV12-3 or TRBV12-4 and TRBJ1-1; 11 bases agree with TRBD1. The CDR3 loop spans 14 amino acids. V gave up 6 bases and J gave up 5 bases; unmatched junction bases: 5.

This chain links TRBV6-5 with TRBJ2-1; 8 bases fit TRBD1. The CDR3 is 16 amino acids. V trimming: 4 bases; J trimming: 4 bases; junction bases outside the gene matches: 9. Germline values: CDR1 MNHEY, CDR2 SVGAGI. CDR3 nucleotides: TGTGCCAGCAGTTCCTCCGGGACAGGAGTTTACAATGAGCAGTTCTTC. Translating it yields CASSSSGTGVYNEQFF.

In this sample, this clonotype turned up a few times. This chain links TRBV7-2 with TRBJ1-1, with TRBD1 matching over 10 bases. V trimming: 5 bases; J trimming: 9 bases; junction bases outside the gene matches: 3. The length of the CDR3 is 12 residues. Germline V CDR1 and CDR2: SGHTA, FQGNSA. CDR3 nucleotide sequence: TGTGCCAGCAGCGTGACAGGGGGCAAAGCTTTCTTT. It encodes CASSVTGGKAFF.

J is TRBJ1-6 and V is TRBV6-6, with TRBD1 matching over 10 bases. The CDR3 spans 13 residues. With 10 bases clipped from V and 7 bases from J, the junction kept 4 bases outside the gene matches. Germline loops: CDR1 MNHNY, CDR2 SVGAGI (reference sequence). The CDR3 region has the DNA TGTGCCACCGGGACAGGGGAGAATTCACCCCTCCACTTT. The encoded protein is CATGTGENSPLHF.

The chain joins TRBV11-2 to TRBJ2-5; 9 bases map to TRBD2. The CDR3 extends over 15 amino acids. Germline V gene lookup returns CDR1 SGHAT and CDR2 FQNNGV. With 4 bases clipped from V and 0 bases from J, the junction kept 3 bases outside the gene matches. CDR3 bases: TGTGCCAGCAGCTACAGACTAGCGGACCAAGAGACCCAGTACTTC. Translation: CASSYRLADQETQYF.

V usage is TRBV7-2 and J usage is TRBJ2-7, with D tentatively TRBD1 (6 bases). The germline CDR1 and CDR2 sequences are SGHTA and FQGNSA. The length of the CDR3 is 17 residues. Trimming pared 4 bases from V and 2 bases from J, leaving 21 bases between. CDR3 region: CASSSRPLTGNPYEQYF. The DNA of the CDR3 is TGTGCCAGCAGCTCGCGTCCCCTCACAGGGAACCCCTACGAGCAGTACTTC.

This chain links TRBV12-3 or TRBV12-4 with TRBJ2-2; TRBD2 aligns across 11 bases. After removal of 7 bases from V and 4 bases from J, the junction contained 8 bases not matched to a gene. The CDR3 is made up of 16 amino acids. CDR3 loop: CASIPTSGVPTGELFF. CDR3 DNA sequence: TGTGCCAGCATCCCGACTAGCGGGGTTCCCACCGGGGAGCTGTTTTTT.

In this sample, this clonotype turned up a few times. The V gene is TRBV7-9, the J gene TRBJ1-1; the D is unclear. Trimming removed 0 bases from V and 1 base from J, with 6 bases in between. The CDR3 sequence is 14 residues long. Germline lookup yields CDR1 SEHNR and CDR2 FQNEAQ (reference sequence). Here the CDR3 DNA reads TGTGCCAGCAGCTTAGCCGCAGCGAACACTGAAGCTTTCTTT. Protein product: CASSLAAANTEAFF.

This clonotype was seen a single time. The gene calls are TRBV6-2 or TRBV6-3 and TRBJ1-1, with D hard to call. CDR1 and CDR2 (germline): MNHEY, SVGEGT. This CDR3 region has 16 residues. V was pared by 5 bases and J by 6 bases, with 22 bases between. CDR3 sequence: CASSRRPGLGSPEAFF. The CDR3 coding sequence is TGTGCCAGCAGTCGGAGGCCCGGATTAGGGAGCCCTGAAGCTTTCTTT.

This sequence joins TRBV7-9 and TRBJ2-7; D possibly matches TRBD1 or TRBD2 (5 bases each). V gave up 4 bases and J gave up 6 bases, with 16 bases separating them. The CDR3 runs 14 residues. Germline CDR1 is SEHNR and CDR2 is FQNEAQ (reference sequence). The CDR3 sequence: CASSSPGAVSEQYF. CDR3 sequence (DNA): TGTGCCAGCAGCTCCCCCGGGGCAGTTTCCGAGCAGTACTTC. Full variable domain (outside the CDR3, taken from reference TRBV7-9 and TRBJ2-7): DTGVSQNPRHKITKRGQNVTFRCDPISEHNRLYWYRQTLGQGPEFLTYFQNEAQLEKSRLLSDRFSAERPKGSFSTLEIQRTEQGDSAMYLCASSSPGAVSEQYFGPGTRLTVT.

This clonotype was seen more than once but under ten times. This sequence joins TRBV7-8 and TRBJ1-5; possible D gene TRBD1, 5 bases. With 5 bases removed from V and 4 bases from J, the gap between germline ends came to 12 bases. Germline V CDR1 and CDR2: SGHVS, FQNEAQ. This CDR3 has 14 amino acids. The CDR3 coding sequence is TGTGCCAGCAGCGCCGACAGAAAAAATCAGCCCCAGCATTTT. This sequence encodes CASSADRKNQPQHF.

The sample holds a few counts of this clonotype. The V and J genes are TRBV7-2 and TRBJ1-5; tentatively, D is TRBD1 (5 bases). V lost 4 bases to trimming and J lost 0 bases, with 10 bases between them. This CDR3 region has 15 residues. The germline V gene encodes CDR1 SGHTA and CDR2 FQGNSA. CDR3 amino acids: CASSWGLGSNQPQHF. The CDR3, as DNA: TGTGCCAGCAGCTGGGGACTGGGTAGCAATCAGCCCCAGCATTTT.

This clonotype occurred a few times. The chain recombines TRBV3-1 with TRBJ2-5; no clear D. Germline V gene data show CDR1 as LGHDT and CDR2 as YNNKEL (reference sequence). This CDR3 contains 14 residues. Between the trimmed V and J ends, which lost 4 bases and 2 bases, there was a span of 11 bases. The CDR3 sequence is CASSLGSQQETQYF. CDR3 DNA: TGTGCCAGCAGCCTGGGCTCCCAACAAGAGACCCAGTACTTC.

This clonotype was seen at least ten times. The chain joins TRBV7-2 to TRBJ2-1; no reliable D call. V was trimmed by 5 bases and J by 0 bases, leaving 11 bases between them. Looked up from germline, CDR1 is SGHTA and CDR2 is FQGNSA. This CDR3 has 15 amino acids. CDR3 DNA sequence: TGTGCCAGCAGCCCTGTTTTGGGCTCCTACAATGAGCAGTTCTTC. The encoded protein is CASSPVLGSYNEQFF.

This sequence joins TRBV7-2 and TRBJ2-1; tentative D call: TRBD2 (6 bases). Trimming shortened V by 6 bases and J by 6 bases, and 9 bases separated the two germline ends. The germline CDR1 and CDR2 sequences are SGHTA and FQGNSA. The CDR3 spans 12 residues. CDR3: CASRLALNEQFF. CDR3 bases: TGTGCCAGCAGGCTAGCGCTCAATGAGCAGTTCTTC.

This clonotype has just a few counts. The chain is built from TRBV4-1 and TRBJ1-5, with D hard to call. Germline V CDR1 and CDR2: MGHRA, YSYEKL. Trimming cost V 2 bases and J 10 bases, with 21 bases left between them. This CDR3 has 16 amino acids. For the CDR3, the DNA is TGCGCCAGCAGCCAAAACCTGGGGTCCCTTGTCAGCCCCCAGCATTTT. It yields the protein CASSQNLGSLVSPQHF.

The chain is built from TRBV11-2 and TRBJ2-5; TRBD1 or TRBD2 may be the D gene (5 bases each). CDR1 is SGHAT, CDR2 FQNNGV, per germline. The CDR3 is 14 residues long. Trimming cost V 5 bases and J 2 bases, with 12 bases left between them. CDR3 nucleotides: TGTGCCAGCAGCCCCTTGGGACGGCAAGAGACCCAGTACTTC. It yields the protein CASSPLGRQETQYF.

This clonotype was seen only a few times. The chain is built from TRBV28 and TRBJ1-5; maybe TRBD1 (6 bases). Germline V lookup: CDR1 MDHEN, CDR2 SYDVKM. V lost 3 bases and J lost 0, with 18 bases in between. The CDR3 contains 18 residues. The CDR3 region is CASSLSWGLRISNQPQHF. Written as DNA, the CDR3 is TGTGCCAGCAGTTTGAGCTGGGGGCTGAGAATTAGCAATCAGCCCCAGCATTTT.

This clonotype was recorded a few times. The chain recombines TRBV7-9 with TRBJ2-3; maybe TRBD2 (6 bases). This CDR3 has 13 residues. Germline V gene lookup returns CDR1 SEHNR and CDR2 FQNEAQ (reference sequence). V was clipped by 7 bases and J by 2 bases, with 10 bases between them. The CDR3 nucleotides are TGTGCCAGCACCCTACTAGCCACAGATACGCAGTATTTT. The encoded protein is CASTLLATDTQYF.

The rearrangement joins TRBV6-6 to TRBJ1-1; D ambiguous. V lost 3 bases and J lost 8, with 10 bases in between. The CDR3 is made up of 12 amino acids. In germline, CDR1 is MNHNY, CDR2 SVGAGI (reference sequence). The DNA of the CDR3 is TGTGCCAGCAGTTATGATGTCTGGGAAGCTTTCTTT. Protein: CASSYDVWEAFF.

This chain links TRBV7-9 with TRBJ1-1; 8 bases line up with TRBD1. The ends lost 0 bases at V and 3 bases at J; junction bases unmatched: 3. The CDR3 sequence is 15 residues long. The germline CDR1 and CDR2 sequences are SEHNR and FQNEAQ (reference sequence). The CDR3 bases are TGTGCCAGCAGCTTAGCTGTGGGACAGGACACTGAAGCTTTCTTT. Translating it yields CASSLAVGQDTEAFF.

This clonotype occurred a few times. The gene calls are TRBV20-1 and TRBJ2-4; 14 positions agree with TRBD2. CDR1 and CDR2 from the germline V gene are DFQATT and SNEGSKA (reference sequence). V gave up 6 bases and J gave up 11 bases; unmatched junction bases: 15. There are 16 residues in the CDR3. The CDR3 sequence is CSAPGLAGAGARVQYF. CDR3 DNA: TGCAGTGCCCCGGGACTAGCGGGGGCCGGGGCGAGGGTTCAGTACTTC.

There are a few counts of this clonotype. This chain links TRBV7-6 with TRBJ1-2, with D tentatively TRBD1 (5 bases). V lost 3 bases and J lost 5, with 16 bases in between. Germline CDR1 SGHVS, CDR2 FNYEAQ. The CDR3 has 15 amino acids. CDR3 in amino acids: CASSFSGGDRYGYTF. DNA of the CDR3: TGTGCCAGCAGCTTTTCTGGCGGAGACAGATATGGCTACACCTTC.

CDR3 sequence (DNA): TGTGCCAGCAGTTTAGCCCGGGGGCTGGGGGATACGCAGTATTTT. Its translation: CASSLARGLGDTQYF. The chain couples TRBV12-3 or TRBV12-4 to TRBJ2-3; D might be TRBD1 or TRBD2, each matching 6 bases. Trimming cost V 0 bases and J 6 bases, with 13 bases left between them. This CDR3 has 15 amino acids.

The chain links TRBV4-1 to TRBJ2-3; 7 nucleotides agree with TRBD2. Trimming at V came to 0 bases and at J to 2 bases, leaving 14 bases not matched to a gene. The CDR3 runs to 19 residues. In germline, CDR1 is MGHRA, CDR2 YSYEKL. The DNA for the CDR3 is TGCGCCAGCAGCCAAGATAAGGAACTCGGCGGGGGAAACACAGATACGCAGTATTTT. Translation: CASSQDKELGGGNTDTQYF.

This rearrangement joins TRBV6-6 to TRBJ2-1; the D gene is possibly TRBD2 (6 bases). The germline gives CDR1 MNHNY, CDR2 SVGAGI (reference sequence). Trimming removed 0 bases from V and 10 bases from J, with 13 bases in between. This CDR3 comprises 14 residues. In DNA form, the CDR3 reads TGTGCCAGCAGTTACTCGGGTAGCGGCGAAGAGCAGTTCTTC. It specifies CASSYSGSGEEQFF.

The rearrangement joins TRBV6-1 to TRBJ2-1; TRBD1 aligns across 9 bases. CDR1 is MNHNS, CDR2 SASEGT, per germline. The trim removed 8 bases at V and 4 bases at J, leaving 9 bases unmatched. The CDR3 consists of 15 residues. Written as DNA, the CDR3 is TGTGCCAGCCTCAAGGGGACAGGGACTTACAATGAGCAGTTCTTC. This gives the protein CASLKGTGTYNEQFF.

The chain has TRBV7-2 and TRBJ1-4; D unresolved. This CDR3 contains 15 residues. The germline V gene has CDR1 SGHTA and CDR2 FQGNSA. V shed 3 bases and J shed 0 bases, with 8 bases lying between them. Here the CDR3 DNA reads TGTGCCAGCAGCTTGACACTGGCAACTAATGAAAAACTGTTTTTT. This translates into CASSLTLATNEKLFF.

The chain links TRBV27 to TRBJ1-1; unclear D gene. The CDR3 consists of 13 residues. Germline values: CDR1 MNHEY, CDR2 SMNVEV (reference sequence). V was clipped by 3 bases and J by 5 bases, with 10 bases between them. The CDR3 loop reads CASSFGRATEAFF. The CDR3 DNA sequence: TGTGCCAGCAGTTTTGGCAGAGCTACTGAAGCTTTCTTT.

The chain joins TRBV2 to TRBJ2-3, with TRBD2 matching over 9 bases. V lost 7 bases, J lost 2 bases, and 7 bases stayed unmatched. CDR1 and CDR2 from the germline V gene are SNHLY and FYNNEI. The CDR3 sequence is 15 residues long. The CDR3 nucleotides read TGTGCCAGCAAGCGCCTAGCGGGGACCACAGATACGCAGTATTTT. It codes for CASKRLAGTTDTQYF. Together with reference TRBV2 and TRBJ2-3, the CDR3 gives the full variable domain: EPEVTQTPSHQVTQMGQEVILRCVPISNHLYFYWYRQILGQKVEFLVSFYNNEISEKSEIFDDQFSVERPDGSNFTLKIRSTKLEDSAMYFCASKRLAGTTDTQYFGPGTRLTVL.

The chain has TRBV7-9 and TRBJ2-1, with D possibly being TRBD1 or TRBD2 (5 bases each). The germline V gene encodes CDR1 SEHNR and CDR2 FQNEAQ (reference sequence). This CDR3 has 16 amino acids. Trimming shortened V by 5 bases and J by 0 bases, and 14 bases separated the two germline ends. For the CDR3, the DNA is TGTGCCAGCAGCATCCAGGGTGGGACCTCCTACAATGAGCAGTTCTTC. It yields the protein CASSIQGGTSYNEQFF.